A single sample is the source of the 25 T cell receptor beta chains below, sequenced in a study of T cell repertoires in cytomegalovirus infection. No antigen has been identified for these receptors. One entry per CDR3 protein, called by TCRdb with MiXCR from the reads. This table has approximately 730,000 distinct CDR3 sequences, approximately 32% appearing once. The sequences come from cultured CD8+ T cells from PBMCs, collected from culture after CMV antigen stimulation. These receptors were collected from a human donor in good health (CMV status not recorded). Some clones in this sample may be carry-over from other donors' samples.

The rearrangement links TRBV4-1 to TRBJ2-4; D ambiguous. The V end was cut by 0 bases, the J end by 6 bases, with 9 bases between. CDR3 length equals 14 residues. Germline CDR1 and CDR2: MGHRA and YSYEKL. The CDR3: CASSQESTGNIQYF. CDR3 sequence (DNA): TGCGCCAGCAGCCAAGAAAGCACGGGAAACATTCAGTACTTC.

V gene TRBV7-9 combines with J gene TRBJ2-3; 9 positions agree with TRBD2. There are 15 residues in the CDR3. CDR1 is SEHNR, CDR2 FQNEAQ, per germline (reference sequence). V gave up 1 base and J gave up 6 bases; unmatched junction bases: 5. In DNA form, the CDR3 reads TGTGCCAGCAGCTTAGTAGCGGGGGCCATTGATACGCAGTATTTT. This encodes CASSLVAGAIDTQYF.

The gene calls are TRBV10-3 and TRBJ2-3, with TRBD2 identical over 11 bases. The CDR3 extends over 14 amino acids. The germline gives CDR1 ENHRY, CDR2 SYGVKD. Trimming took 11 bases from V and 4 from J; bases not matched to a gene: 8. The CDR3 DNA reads TGTGCCTCGCAGGAGACTAGCGGGGCAGATACGCAGTATTTT. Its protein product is CASQETSGADTQYF.

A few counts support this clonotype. The CDR3 coding sequence is TGTGCCAGCAGCTTTACAAGACAGGGAGGCGACTACGAGCAGTACTTC. Protein: CASSFTRQGGDYEQYF. V usage is TRBV27 and J usage is TRBJ2-7, with a tentative D call TRBD1 (7 bases). The CDR3 consists of 16 residues. Trimming removed 6 bases at V and 3 bases at J, with 21 bases between. The germline V gene encodes CDR1 MNHEY and CDR2 SMNVEV (reference sequence).

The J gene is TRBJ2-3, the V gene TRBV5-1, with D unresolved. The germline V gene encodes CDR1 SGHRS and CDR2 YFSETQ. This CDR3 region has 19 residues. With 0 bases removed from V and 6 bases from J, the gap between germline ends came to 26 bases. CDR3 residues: CASSLALLSDQPVWDTQYF. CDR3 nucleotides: TGCGCCAGCAGCTTGGCCCTCCTCTCTGACCAACCAGTCTGGGATACGCAGTATTTT.

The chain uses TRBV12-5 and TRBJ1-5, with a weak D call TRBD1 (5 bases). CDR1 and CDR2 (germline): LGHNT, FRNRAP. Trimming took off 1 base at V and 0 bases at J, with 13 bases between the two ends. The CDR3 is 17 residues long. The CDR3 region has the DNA TGTGCTAGTGGTTTGGGGGCCAGGGAGCATAGCAATCAGCCCCAGCATTTT. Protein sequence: CASGLGAREHSNQPQHF. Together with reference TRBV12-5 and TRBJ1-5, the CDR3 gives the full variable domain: DARVTQTPRHKVTEMGQEVTMRCQPILGHNTVFWYRQTMMQGLELLAYFRNRAPLDDSGMPKDRFSAEMPDATLATLKIQPSEPRDSAVYFCASGLGAREHSNQPQHFGDGTRLSIL.

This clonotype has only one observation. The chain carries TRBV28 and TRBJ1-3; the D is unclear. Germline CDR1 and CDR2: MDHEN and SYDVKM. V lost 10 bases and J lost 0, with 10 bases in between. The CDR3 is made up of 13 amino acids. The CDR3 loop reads CATEISSGNTIYF. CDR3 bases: TGTGCCACCGAGATTAGCTCTGGAAACACCATATATTTT.

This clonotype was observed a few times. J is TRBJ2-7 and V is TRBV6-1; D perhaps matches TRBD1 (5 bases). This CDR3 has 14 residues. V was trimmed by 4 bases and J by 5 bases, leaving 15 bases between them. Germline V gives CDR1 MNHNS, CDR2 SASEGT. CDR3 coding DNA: TGTGCCAGCAGTGTTTGGACATCCCCCGACGAGCAGTACTTC. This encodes CASSVWTSPDEQYF.

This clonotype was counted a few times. In DNA form, the CDR3 reads TGCGCCAGCAGCCAAGGACAGTCCCTCCGGGACGAGCAGTACTTC. It yields the protein CASSQGQSLRDEQYF. This rearrangement joins TRBV4-1 to TRBJ2-7; TRBD1 is a possible D gene (5 bases). Germline CDR1 MGHRA, CDR2 YSYEKL. The CDR3 is made up of 15 amino acids. V lost 1 base, J lost 5 bases, and 15 bases lay in between.

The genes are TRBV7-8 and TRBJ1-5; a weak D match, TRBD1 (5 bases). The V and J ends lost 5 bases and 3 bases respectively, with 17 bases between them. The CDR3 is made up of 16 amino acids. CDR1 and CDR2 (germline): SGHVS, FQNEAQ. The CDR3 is CASSPTTGLVNQPQHF. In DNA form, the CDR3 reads TGTGCCAGCAGCCCGACCACAGGCCTAGTCAATCAGCCCCAGCATTTT.

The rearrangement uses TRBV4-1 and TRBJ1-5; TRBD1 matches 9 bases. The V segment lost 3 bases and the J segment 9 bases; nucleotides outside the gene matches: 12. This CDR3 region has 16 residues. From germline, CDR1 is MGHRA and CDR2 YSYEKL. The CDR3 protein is CASSQVPGQGRGPQHF. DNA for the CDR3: TGCGCCAGCAGCCAGGTCCCGGGACAGGGTCGAGGGCCCCAGCATTTT.

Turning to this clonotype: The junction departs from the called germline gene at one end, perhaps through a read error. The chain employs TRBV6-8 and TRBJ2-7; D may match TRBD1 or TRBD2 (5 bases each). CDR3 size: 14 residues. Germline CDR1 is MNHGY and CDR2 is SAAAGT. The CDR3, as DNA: TGTCCCAGCAGTTACTCGAGGGGCAGCTACGAGCAGTACTTC. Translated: CPSSYSRGSYEQYF.

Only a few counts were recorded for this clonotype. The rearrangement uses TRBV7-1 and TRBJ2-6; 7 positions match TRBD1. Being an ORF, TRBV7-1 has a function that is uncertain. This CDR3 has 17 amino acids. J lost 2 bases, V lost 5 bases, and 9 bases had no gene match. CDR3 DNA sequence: TGTGCCAGCAGCCTTGCTATTGACAGGGCTGGGGCCAACGTCCTGACTTTC. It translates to CASSLAIDRAGANVLTF.

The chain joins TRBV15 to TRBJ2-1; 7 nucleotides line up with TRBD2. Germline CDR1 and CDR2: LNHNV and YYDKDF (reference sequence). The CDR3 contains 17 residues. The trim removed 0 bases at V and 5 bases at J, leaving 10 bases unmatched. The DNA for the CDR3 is TGTGCCACCAGCAGAGATTGGGGAGGTGGGGGGGACAATGAGCAGTTCTTC. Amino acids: CATSRDWGGGGDNEQFF.

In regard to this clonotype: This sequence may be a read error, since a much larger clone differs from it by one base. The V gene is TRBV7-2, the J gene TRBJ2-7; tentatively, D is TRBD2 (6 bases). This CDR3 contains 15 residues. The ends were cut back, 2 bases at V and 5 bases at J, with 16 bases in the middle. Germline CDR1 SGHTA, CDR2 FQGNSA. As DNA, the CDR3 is TGTGCCAGCAGCTTACTCAGGCTAGCGCCCGACGAGCAGTACGTC. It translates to CASSLLRLAPDEQYV.

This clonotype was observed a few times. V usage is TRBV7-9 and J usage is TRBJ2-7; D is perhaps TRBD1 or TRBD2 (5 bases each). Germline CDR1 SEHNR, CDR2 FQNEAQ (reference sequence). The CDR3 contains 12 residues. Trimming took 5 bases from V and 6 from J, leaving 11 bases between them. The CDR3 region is CASSPGPTEQYF. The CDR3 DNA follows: TGTGCCAGCAGCCCGGGACCTACCGAGCAGTACTTC.

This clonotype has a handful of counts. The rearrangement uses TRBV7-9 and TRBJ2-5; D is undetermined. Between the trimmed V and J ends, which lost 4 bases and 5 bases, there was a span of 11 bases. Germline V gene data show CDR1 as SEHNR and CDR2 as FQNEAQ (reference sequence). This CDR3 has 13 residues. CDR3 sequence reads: CASSWYSDETQYF. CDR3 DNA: TGTGCCAGCAGCTGGTATTCGGACGAGACCCAGTACTTC.

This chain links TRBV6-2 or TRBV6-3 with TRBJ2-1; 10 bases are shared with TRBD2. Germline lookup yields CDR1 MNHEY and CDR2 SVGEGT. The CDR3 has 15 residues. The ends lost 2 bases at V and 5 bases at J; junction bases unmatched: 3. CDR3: CASSYSTSGDNEQFF. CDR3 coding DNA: TGTGCCAGCAGTTACAGTACTAGCGGGGACAATGAGCAGTTCTTC.

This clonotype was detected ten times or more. In DNA form, the CDR3 reads TGTGCCAGCAGCTTTATTAGGACAGTAGGAGGGCAGCCCCAGCATTTT. Encoded protein: CASSFIRTVGGQPQHF. This chain uses TRBV7-6 with TRBJ1-5; perhaps TRBD1 as D (6 bases). V was cut by 3 bases and J by 7 bases, with 19 bases left in between. The CDR3 loop spans 16 amino acids. Germline V gene data show CDR1 as SGHVS and CDR2 as FNYEAQ. Full variable domain (outside the CDR3, taken from reference TRBV7-6 and TRBJ1-5): GAGVSQSPRYKVTKRGQDVALRCDPISGHVSLYWYRQALGQGPEFLTYFNYEAQQDKSGLPNDRFSAERPEGSISTLTIQRTEQRDSAMYRCASSFIRTVGGQPQHFGDGTRLSIL.

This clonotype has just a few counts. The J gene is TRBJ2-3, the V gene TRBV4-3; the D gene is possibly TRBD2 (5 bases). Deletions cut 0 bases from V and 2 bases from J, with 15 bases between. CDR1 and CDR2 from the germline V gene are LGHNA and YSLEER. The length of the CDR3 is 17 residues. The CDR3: CASSQETWTDYTDTQYF. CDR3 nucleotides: TGCGCCAGCAGCCAAGAGACCTGGACCGACTACACAGATACGCAGTATTTT.

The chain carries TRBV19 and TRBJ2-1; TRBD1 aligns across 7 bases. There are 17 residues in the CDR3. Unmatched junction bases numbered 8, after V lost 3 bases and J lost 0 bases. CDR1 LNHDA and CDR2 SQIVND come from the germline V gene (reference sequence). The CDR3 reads CASSMKGAPSSYNEQFF. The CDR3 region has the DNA TGTGCCAGTAGTATGAAGGGGGCCCCAAGCTCCTACAATGAGCAGTTCTTC.

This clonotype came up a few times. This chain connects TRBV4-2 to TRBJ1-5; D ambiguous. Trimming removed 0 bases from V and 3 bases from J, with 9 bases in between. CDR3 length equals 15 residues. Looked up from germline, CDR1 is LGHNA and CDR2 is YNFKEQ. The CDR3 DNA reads TGTGCCAGCAGCCAAGACGGAACGGACAATCAGCCCCAGCATTTT. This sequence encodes CASSQDGTDNQPQHF.

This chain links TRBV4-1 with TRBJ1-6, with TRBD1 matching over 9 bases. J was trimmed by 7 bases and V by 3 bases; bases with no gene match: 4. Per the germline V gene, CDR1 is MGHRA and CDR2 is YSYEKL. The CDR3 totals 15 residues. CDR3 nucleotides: TGCGCCAGCAGCCACTTCGGGACAGGGAATTCACCCCTCCACTTT. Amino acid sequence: CASSHFGTGNSPLHF.

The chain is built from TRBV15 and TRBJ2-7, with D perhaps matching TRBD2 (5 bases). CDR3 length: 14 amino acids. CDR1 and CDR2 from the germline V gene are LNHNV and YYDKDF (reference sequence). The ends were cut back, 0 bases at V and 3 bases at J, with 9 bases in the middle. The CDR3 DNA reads TGTGCCACCAGCAGAGATAGAGGGAGCTACGAGCAGTACGTC. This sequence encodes CATSRDRGSYEQYV.

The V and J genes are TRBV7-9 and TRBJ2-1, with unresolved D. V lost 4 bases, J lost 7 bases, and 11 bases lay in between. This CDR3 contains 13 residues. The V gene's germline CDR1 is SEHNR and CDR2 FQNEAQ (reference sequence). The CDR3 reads CASSSPDSNEQFF. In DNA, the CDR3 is TGTGCCAGCAGCTCCCCTGACTCGAATGAGCAGTTCTTC.